The 6 T cell receptor beta chains in this list originate from one sample, sequenced in a study of cytomegalovirus exposure and HLA in healthy donors. Primers: 60 Vbeta forward and 13 Jbeta reverse. Only in-frame clones appear in the TCRdb table, and some are missing; sequencing was by immunoSEQ multiplex PCR. This sample has 160,000 or so clones, with about 71% found just once. Specimen: PBMCs. The receptors come from a woman aged 25 to 39 in good health and CMV-seronegative.

The chain uses TRBV7-2 and TRBJ1-1; D not certain. This CDR3 has 14 amino acids. V was cut by 6 bases and J by 4 bases, with 15 bases left in between. The germline V gene has CDR1 SGHTA and CDR2 FQGNSA. For the CDR3, the DNA is TGTGCCAGCAGTCCGGTGAGGGATGGCACTGAAGCTTTCTTT. Amino acids: CASSPVRDGTEAFF.

The genes are TRBV10-3 and TRBJ1-5; 8 bases are shared with TRBD1. Germline loops: CDR1 ENHRY, CDR2 SYGVKD. The junction had 13 bases not matched to a gene; V was cut back by 10 bases and J by 5 bases. CDR3 length: 15 residues. The CDR3 sequence: CATSPVTGGDQPQHF. CDR3 DNA sequence: TGTGCCACCTCCCCTGTAACAGGGGGAGATCAGCCCCAGCATTTT.

In its sample, this clone was seen once. The chain combines TRBV19 with TRBJ1-2; no reliable D call. V was trimmed by 4 bases and J by 1 base, leaving 10 bases between them. The CDR3 is 14 amino acids. CDR1 is LNHDA, CDR2 SQIVND, per germline (reference sequence). The CDR3 loop is CASSSPQFNYGYTF. CDR3 in DNA: TGTGCCAGTAGTAGTCCACAGTTTAACTATGGCTACACCTTC.

The chain joins TRBV29-1 to TRBJ2-7; perhaps TRBD2 as D (5 bases). V lost 7 bases to trimming and J lost 0 bases, with 10 bases between them. The germline gives CDR1 SQVTM, CDR2 ANQGSEA. The CDR3 has 12 residues. The CDR3 region has the DNA TGCAGCGGCGGAGGATCCTCCTACGAGCAGTACTTC. Translated: CSGGGSSYEQYF.

J is TRBJ1-2 and V is TRBV2; TRBD1 might be the D (6 bases). The CDR3 consists of 13 residues. V dropped 10 bases and J dropped 4 bases, with 16 bases sitting between them. Per germline, CDR1 SNHLY and CDR2 FYNNEI. The CDR3 nucleotides read TGTGCCACCCGGCGGGGGGGCGCCTATGGCTACACCTTC. Translated: CATRRGGAYGYTF.

This chain joins TRBV21-1 and TRBJ1-3; the table calls TRBD1, which could not be checked here. TRBV21-1 is described as a pseudogene. The CDR3 is 16 amino acids. This CDR3 reads CASSIPGQGGGNTIYF. DNA of the CDR3: TGTGCCAGCAGCATTCCGGGACAGGGGGGCGGAAACACCATATATTTT.